The 16 T cell receptor beta chains given below trace back to one sample, sequenced in a study of graft-versus-host responses after intestinal transplantation. Produced via immunoSEQ multiplex PCR; TCRdb's table is partial and in-frame only. This sample has roughly 70,000 clones, with under 90% found just once. The antigens these receptors bind are not known. Sequenced here: unstimulated CD4+ T cells sorted from spleen or lymph node cells, sampled before transplant. Receptors were obtained from a human donor who was the organ donor for an intestinal transplant.

The chain combines TRBV2 with TRBJ1-1; 7 nucleotides align to TRBD1. The junction had 7 bases not matched to a gene; V was cut back by 6 bases and J by 6 bases. This CDR3 region has 13 residues. The germline gives CDR1 SNHLY, CDR2 FYNNEI. Here the CDR3 reads CASRLVQGAEAFF. The DNA of the CDR3 is TGTGCCAGCAGGTTGGTGCAGGGGGCTGAAGCTTTCTTT. Looking up the rest from reference TRBV2 and TRBJ1-1 gives the full variable domain: EPEVTQTPSHQVTQMGQEVILRCVPISNHLYFYWYRQILGQKVEFLVSFYNNEISEKSEIFDDQFSVERPDGSNFTLKIRSTKLEDSAMYFCASRLVQGAEAFFGQGTRLTVV.

The CDR3 loop is CASSPGGFRANVLTF. The CDR3 region has the DNA TGCGCCAGCAGCCCAGGGGGCTTTAGGGCCAACGTCCTGACTTTC. The chain recombines TRBV5-1 with TRBJ2-6; TRBD1 matches 8 bases. V gave up 4 bases and J gave up 5 bases; unmatched junction bases: 5. This CDR3 region has 15 residues. The V gene's germline CDR1 is SGHRS and CDR2 YFSETQ.

The genes are TRBV4-1 and TRBJ2-2; no clear D. The CDR3 runs to 18 residues. The V gene lost 0 bases and the J gene lost 0 bases, with 14 bases spanning the gap. CDR1 and CDR2 from the germline V gene are MGHRA and YSYEKL. CDR3 sequence reads: CASSQDSWLIANTGELFF. The CDR3 nucleotides read TGCGCCAGCAGCCAAGATAGTTGGTTGATTGCGAACACCGGGGAGCTGTTTTTT.

The table lists this clone with a few counts. V is TRBV19 and J is TRBJ2-1, with 8 bases fitting TRBD2. In germline, CDR1 is LNHDA, CDR2 SQIVND (reference sequence). V gave up 3 bases and J gave up 10 bases; unmatched junction bases: 11. The length of the CDR3 is 15 residues. Written as DNA, the CDR3 is TGTGCCAGTAGTATCACTGGTACTAGCGGAGTAGAGCAGTTCTTC. Protein: CASSITGTSGVEQFF.

The V gene is TRBV19, the J gene TRBJ2-3; maybe TRBD1 (6 bases). Germline CDR1 reads LNHDA; CDR2 reads SQIVND (reference sequence). V lost 5 bases to trimming and J lost 5 bases, with 17 bases between them. The CDR3 covers 15 residues. Here the CDR3 DNA reads TGTGCCAGTAGTCCGAACCCCCGAGGGGGAGATACGCAGTATTTT. Translation gives CASSPNPRGGDTQYF. The full variable domain, in which reference TRBV19 and TRBJ2-3 provide the parts outside the CDR3, is DGGITQSPKYLFRKEGQNVTLSCEQNLNHDAMYWYRQDPGQGLRLIYYSQIVNDFQKGDIAEGYSVSREKKESFPLTVTSAQKNPTAFYLCASSPNPRGGDTQYFGPGTRLTVL.

The rearrangement joins TRBV7-2 to TRBJ2-7, with 8 bases fitting TRBD1. CDR3 size: 15 residues. CDR1 is SGHTA and CDR2 is FQGNSA in the germline V gene. The J segment lost 3 bases and the V segment lost 4 bases, leaving 8 bases of the junction unmatched. The CDR3 spells CASSSRTGRFYEQYV. Written as DNA, the CDR3 is TGTGCCAGCAGCTCTCGGACAGGGAGGTTCTACGAGCAGTACGTC.

The chain couples TRBV6-4 to TRBJ2-3; 8 nucleotides match TRBD2. The CDR3 loop spans 14 amino acids. V lost 5 bases, J lost 2 bases, and 3 bases stayed unmatched. In germline, CDR1 is MRHNA, CDR2 SNTAGT. The CDR3 bases are TGTGCCAGCAGTAGCGGGGGTGACACAGATACGCAGTATTTT. Its translation: CASSSGGDTDTQYF.

The rearrangement uses TRBV4-3 and TRBJ1-4; TRBD1 matches at 7 bases. With 4 bases clipped from V and 12 bases from J, the junction kept 14 bases outside the gene matches. CDR3 length: 15 residues. Germline V gene lookup returns CDR1 LGHNA and CDR2 YSLEER. The CDR3 nucleotides read TGCGCCAGCAGCCGAATACCTCCGGGACAGAGCGAACTGTTTTTT. Its translation is CASSRIPPGQSELFF.

This clone was detected a few times. The chain is built from TRBV28 and TRBJ2-5, with D perhaps TRBD2 (6 bases). In germline, CDR1 is MDHEN, CDR2 SYDVKM. The germline V and J ends were trimmed by 4 bases and 8 bases, with 23 bases remaining between them. The CDR3 spans 16 residues. The CDR3 bases are TGTGCCAGCAGTTCGACCCTAGGGAGGCTGTTGGATACCCAGTACTTC. This encodes CASSSTLGRLLDTQYF.

J is TRBJ2-3 and V is TRBV9, with a weak D call TRBD1 (5 bases). Germline CDR1 SGDLS, CDR2 YYNGEE. The germline V and J ends were trimmed by 0 bases and 6 bases, with 11 bases remaining between them. CDR3 length equals 14 residues. CDR3 protein: CASSVARGYDTQYF. The CDR3 DNA reads TGTGCCAGCAGCGTAGCTAGGGGTTACGATACGCAGTATTTT.

This chain connects TRBV18 to TRBJ2-2, with 7 bases matching TRBD1. The CDR3 length is 14 residues. The germline V gene has CDR1 KGHSH and CDR2 LQKENI. V was clipped by 7 bases and J by 1 base; unmatched bases: 3. The DNA of the CDR3 is TGTGCCAGCTTTACAGGGGTGAACACCGGGGAGCTGTTTTTT. Amino acid sequence: CASFTGVNTGELFF.

This clone was observed a single time. V and J are TRBV6-4 and TRBJ2-3; TRBD2 aligns across 8 bases. With V trimmed by 2 bases and J by 5 bases, 3 bases remained unmatched. CDR1 and CDR2 (germline): MRHNA, SNTAGT. There are 14 residues in the CDR3. The CDR3 bases are TGTGCCAGCAGTGACGCTGCGGGGGGAGATACGCAGTATTTT. Translating it yields CASSDAAGGDTQYF.

This chain connects TRBV10-3 to TRBJ2-4, with 9 bases fitting TRBD1. Trimming at V came to 6 bases and at J to 7 bases, leaving 4 bases not matched to a gene. CDR3 length: 13 amino acids. Germline CDR1 is ENHRY and CDR2 is SYGVKD. The CDR3 sequence is CAISTGGGNIQYF. The CDR3 DNA is TGTGCCATCAGCACAGGGGGCGGCAACATTCAGTACTTC.

The chain is built from TRBV5-4 and TRBJ1-2, with unresolved D. In germline, CDR1 is SGHNT, CDR2 YYREEE (reference sequence). The CDR3 has 14 amino acids. V dropped 2 bases and J dropped 3 bases, with 11 bases sitting between them. The CDR3 DNA is TGTGCCAGCAGCTTATCGGTAGAGGACTATGGCTACACCTTC. It translates to CASSLSVEDYGYTF.

This rearrangement joins TRBV10-2 to TRBJ1-1; no reliable D call. The germline V and J ends were trimmed by 4 bases and 3 bases, with 15 bases remaining between them. CDR3 length: 15 residues. CDR1 is WSHSY and CDR2 is SAAADI in the germline V gene. The CDR3 protein is CASSGPQRGYTEAFF. The DNA of the CDR3 is TGCGCCAGCAGTGGGCCCCAACGAGGGTACACTGAAGCTTTCTTT.

The chain has TRBV5-1 and TRBJ2-1; D is uncertain. Germline-derived CDR1 and CDR2 are SGHRS and YFSETQ. The CDR3 is made up of 15 amino acids. The V gene lost 4 bases and the J gene lost 1 base, with 12 bases spanning the gap. CDR3 sequence (DNA): TGCGCCAGCAGCGATCCTAGAGGATCCTACAATGAGCAGTTCTTC. Translated: CASSDPRGSYNEQFF.